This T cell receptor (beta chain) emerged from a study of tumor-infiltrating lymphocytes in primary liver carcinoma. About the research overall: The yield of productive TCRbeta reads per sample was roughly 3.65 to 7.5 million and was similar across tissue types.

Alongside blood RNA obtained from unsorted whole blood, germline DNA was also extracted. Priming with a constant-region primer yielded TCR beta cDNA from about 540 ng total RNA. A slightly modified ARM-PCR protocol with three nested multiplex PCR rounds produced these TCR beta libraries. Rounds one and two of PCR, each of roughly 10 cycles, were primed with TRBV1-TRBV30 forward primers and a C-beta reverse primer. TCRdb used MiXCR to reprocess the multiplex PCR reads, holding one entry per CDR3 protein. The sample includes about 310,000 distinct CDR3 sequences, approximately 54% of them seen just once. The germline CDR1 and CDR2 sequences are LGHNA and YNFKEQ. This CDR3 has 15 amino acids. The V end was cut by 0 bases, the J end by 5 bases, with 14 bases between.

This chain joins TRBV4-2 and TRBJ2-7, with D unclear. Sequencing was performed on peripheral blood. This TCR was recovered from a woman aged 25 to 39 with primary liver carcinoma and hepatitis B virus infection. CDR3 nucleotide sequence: TGTGCCAGCAGCCAAGAGGTTAGTTTCGCGCACGAGCAGTACTTC. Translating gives CASSQEVSFAHEQYF.